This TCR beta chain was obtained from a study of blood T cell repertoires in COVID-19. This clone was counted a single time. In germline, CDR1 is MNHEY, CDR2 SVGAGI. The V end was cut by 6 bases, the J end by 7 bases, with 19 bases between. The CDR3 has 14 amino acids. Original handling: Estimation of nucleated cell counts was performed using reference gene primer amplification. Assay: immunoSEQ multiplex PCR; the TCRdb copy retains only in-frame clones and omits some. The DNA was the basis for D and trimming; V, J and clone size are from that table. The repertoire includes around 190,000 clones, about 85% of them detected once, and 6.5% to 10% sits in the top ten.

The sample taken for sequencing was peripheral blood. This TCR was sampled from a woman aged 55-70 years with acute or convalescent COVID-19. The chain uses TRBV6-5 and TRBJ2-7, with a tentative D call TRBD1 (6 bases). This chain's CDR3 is CASSLYREAWEQYF. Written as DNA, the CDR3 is TGTGCCAGCAGCCTATACAGGGAAGCGTGGGAGCAGTACTTC.